Following are 31 T cell receptor beta chains from one sample sequenced in a study of patients and donors after allogeneic stem cell transplantation. TCRdb fed the RT-PCR reads into MiXCR, producing one record per CDR3 protein. The sample has 400,000 to 450,000 distinct CDR3 sequences, 15% to 20% seen once. What was sequenced was blood, either unsorted or a sorted T cell fraction (not recorded which). These receptors were obtained from a human donor who was either an allogeneic HSCT recipient or a stem cell or donor lymphocyte infusion donor (not recorded which). It is not recorded whose cells these are; they may come from a transplant donor.

The rearrangement joins TRBV19 to TRBJ2-4; no clear D gene. Germline V gives CDR1 LNHDA, CDR2 SQIVND (reference sequence). Trimming stripped 4 bases from V and 0 bases from J, with 13 bases between. The CDR3 spans 16 residues. The CDR3: CASSTLGFQAKNIQYF. CDR3 DNA sequence: TGTGCCAGTAGTACTCTAGGGTTCCAAGCCAAAAACATTCAGTACTTC.

The rearrangement uses TRBV18 and TRBJ2-2; D is perhaps TRBD2 (5 bases). Trimming left V 3 bases short and J 4 bases short, with 18 bases between. Germline V gene lookup returns CDR1 KGHSH and CDR2 LQKENI. CDR3 length equals 17 residues. Here the CDR3 reads CASSPLRGSLGTGELFF. In DNA, the CDR3 is TGTGCCAGCTCACCCCTTCGAGGGTCCTTGGGCACCGGGGAGCTGTTTTTT.

The chain joins TRBV7-3 to TRBJ2-2, with D perhaps TRBD1 or TRBD2 (6 bases each). V lost 5 bases, J lost 7 bases, and 14 bases lay in between. This CDR3 contains 14 residues. The germline CDR1 and CDR2 sequences are SGHTA and FQGTGA. The CDR3 loop is CASSPTGAGGELFF. The CDR3 nucleotides are TGTGCCAGCAGCCCCACGGGGGCGGGCGGGGAGCTGTTTTTT.

The V call is TRBV5-6, the J call TRBJ1-1; D gene unclear. The CDR3 runs to 13 residues. Trimming removed 2 bases from V and 5 bases from J, with 10 bases in between. Germline values: CDR1 SGHDT, CDR2 YYEEEE. The CDR3 loop is CASSFVSGTEAFF. The CDR3 DNA reads as TGTGCCAGCAGCTTTGTGAGTGGGACTGAAGCTTTCTTT.

V and J are TRBV2 and TRBJ2-7; D is perhaps TRBD2 (5 bases). CDR3 length: 13 amino acids. V was trimmed by 6 bases and J by 3 bases, leaving 12 bases between them. Germline assignment: CDR1 SNHLY and CDR2 FYNNEI. The CDR3, as DNA: TGTGCCAGCAGCCTATTCCGGGGCTACGAGCAGTACTTC. Protein product: CASSLFRGYEQYF.

The table lists this clonotype with a few counts. The chain has TRBV7-9 and TRBJ2-7; 8 nucleotides line up with TRBD1. Germline CDR1 reads SEHNR; CDR2 reads FQNEAQ (reference sequence). V shed 5 bases and J 5 bases; nucleotides not matched to a gene: 5. The CDR3 runs to 13 residues. As DNA, the CDR3 is TGTGCCAGCAGCCCCAAGGACAGGGACGAGCAGTACTTC. Protein: CASSPKDRDEQYF.

The chain carries TRBV12-3 or TRBV12-4 and TRBJ2-2; a possible D gene is TRBD2 (7 bases). V lost 5 bases and J 3 bases, leaving 22 bases between the germline ends. This CDR3 comprises 18 residues. Here the CDR3 DNA reads TGTGCCAGCAGTACTAGCTTAGGGGGGGGACCCTACACCGGGGAGCTGTTTTTT. Its protein is CASSTSLGGGPYTGELFF.

The chain is built from TRBV7-9 and TRBJ2-2; 11 bases are a match to TRBD1. Germline-derived CDR1 and CDR2 are SEHNR and FQNEAQ (reference sequence). The CDR3 runs 15 residues. The V gene end was trimmed by 5 bases and the J gene end by 6 bases; junction bases not matched to a gene: 5. This chain's CDR3 is CASSTPGQGAGELFF. The CDR3 coding sequence is TGTGCCAGCAGCACGCCGGGACAGGGGGCCGGGGAGCTGTTTTTT.

The V and J genes are TRBV20-1 and TRBJ2-1, with 9 bases fitting TRBD2. V gave up 6 bases and J gave up 0 bases; unmatched junction bases: 18. In germline, CDR1 is DFQATT, CDR2 SNEGSKA (reference sequence). The CDR3 runs 19 residues. CDR3 residues: CSAKAVTSGWMSSYNEQFF. In nucleotides, the CDR3 is TGCAGTGCAAAGGCCGTCACTAGCGGGTGGATGAGCTCCTACAATGAGCAGTTCTTC.

J is TRBJ2-1 and V is TRBV5-1, with D perhaps TRBD2 (7 bases). V was cut by 6 bases and J by 3 bases, with 13 bases left in between. This CDR3 contains 14 residues. Germline V CDR1 and CDR2: SGHRS, YFSETQ. This CDR3 is CASKGGGLYNEQFF. The DNA of the CDR3 is TGCGCCAGCAAAGGCGGGGGCCTCTACAATGAGCAGTTCTTC.

The chain is built from TRBV9 and TRBJ2-7; D is perhaps TRBD1 (5 bases). The CDR3 covers 16 residues. Trimming removed 0 bases from V and 4 bases from J, with 17 bases in between. The germline gives CDR1 SGDLS, CDR2 YYNGEE. The CDR3 DNA reads TGTGCCAGCAGCGTAGGAGTCAGGGTTGATATGTACGAGCAGTACTTC. Translated: CASSVGVRVDMYEQYF.

This clonotype has only a few counts. This chain joins TRBV12-3 or TRBV12-4 and TRBJ2-7, with D uncertain. V was trimmed by 7 bases and J by 4 bases, leaving 5 bases between them. This CDR3 spans 10 amino acids. The CDR3 sequence is CASTLYEQYF. The CDR3 DNA is TGTGCCAGCACCCTATACGAGCAGTACTTC.

J is TRBJ2-1 and V is TRBV9; 8 bases are shared with TRBD2. This CDR3 region has 14 residues. Germline V gene lookup returns CDR1 SGDLS and CDR2 YYNGEE. J lost 4 bases, V lost 6 bases, and 6 bases had no gene match. The CDR3 DNA reads as TGTGCCAGCAACCCGGGGGGGGATTACAATGAGCAGTTCTTC. This sequence encodes CASNPGGDYNEQFF.

The V gene is TRBV19, the J gene TRBJ2-5, with 7 bases lining up with TRBD2. CDR1 is LNHDA, CDR2 SQIVND, per germline (reference sequence). The CDR3 spans 13 residues. Trimming cost V 8 bases and J 5 bases; bases outside gene matches: 8. The DNA for the CDR3 is TGTGCCAGTGCCTCGGGGGGTACGGAGACCCAGTACTTC. It is translated as CASASGGTETQYF. The full variable domain, in which reference TRBV19 and TRBJ2-5 provide the parts outside the CDR3, is DGGITQSPKYLFRKEGQNVTLSCEQNLNHDAMYWYRQDPGQGLRLIYYSQIVNDFQKGDIAEGYSVSREKKESFPLTVTSAQKNPTAFYLCASASGGTETQYFGPGTRLLVL.

In its sample, this clonotype was seen a few times. The chain uses TRBV24-1 and TRBJ2-5; D could derive from TRBD1 or TRBD2 (5 bases each). Per the germline V gene, CDR1 is KGHDR and CDR2 is SFDVKD. The CDR3 is made up of 15 amino acids. V was clipped by 5 bases and J by 0 bases, with 12 bases between them. Here the CDR3 reads CATSAGDGHQETQYF. CDR3 in DNA: TGTGCCACCAGTGCCGGGGACGGCCACCAAGAGACCCAGTACTTC.

V and J are TRBV6-1 and TRBJ1-4; D call uncertain. CDR1 and CDR2 from the germline V gene are MNHNS and SASEGT. The CDR3 spans 13 residues. The ends were cut back, 8 bases at V and 8 bases at J, with 15 bases in the middle. The CDR3 protein is CASRLEGREKLFF. CDR3 DNA sequence: TGTGCCAGCCGTCTGGAGGGAAGGGAAAAACTGTTTTTT.

The chain employs TRBV5-5 and TRBJ2-6; possible D gene TRBD1, 7 bases. Germline V gene data show CDR1 as SGHKS and CDR2 as YYEKEE (reference sequence). Trimming removed 5 bases at V and 2 bases at J, with 17 bases between. This CDR3 comprises 17 residues. The CDR3 DNA follows: TGTGCCAGCAGGCGGGACAGCGTATTGACTGGGGCCAACGTCCTGACTTTC. Amino acids: CASRRDSVLTGANVLTF.

This sequence joins TRBV20-1 and TRBJ2-7; TRBD2 agrees at 9 bases. The length of the CDR3 is 15 residues. Trimming removed 0 bases from V and 2 bases from J; junction bases left unmatched: 5. CDR1 is DFQATT, CDR2 SNEGSKA, per germline (reference sequence). CDR3 DNA sequence: TGCAGTGCTAGAGATCCGAGGACTAGCGCCTACGAGCAGTACTTC. This sequence encodes CSARDPRTSAYEQYF.

This chain joins TRBV6-5 and TRBJ2-2, with 8 bases that match TRBD1. Germline V gene lookup returns CDR1 MNHEY and CDR2 SVGAGI. The CDR3 extends over 18 amino acids. J lost 1 base, V lost 2 bases, and 9 bases had no gene match. The CDR3 DNA sequence: TGTGCCAGCAGTTACCAATCACAGGGGGAATGGAACACCGGGGAGCTGTTTTTT. It translates to CASSYQSQGEWNTGELFF.

This rearrangement joins TRBV20-1 to TRBJ2-7, with D tentatively TRBD1 (5 bases). V lost 0 bases and J lost 3, with 9 bases in between. Germline lookup yields CDR1 DFQATT and CDR2 SNEGSKA (reference sequence). This CDR3 has 13 amino acids. In DNA, the CDR3 is TGCAGTGCTAGAGATCGTCAGGGCTACGAGCAGTACTTC. Translated, it gives CSARDRQGYEQYF.

The J gene is TRBJ1-6, the V gene TRBV6-1, with a possible D match to TRBD1 (5 bases). V lost 6 bases and J 9 bases, leaving 15 bases between the germline ends. Germline assignment: CDR1 MNHNS and CDR2 SASEGT. This CDR3 comprises 14 residues. Written as DNA, the CDR3 is TGTGCCAGCAGCCAAGGGGATCACATTTCACCCCTCCACTTT. As protein: CASSQGDHISPLHF.

CDR3 protein: CASSYGRGGARLETQYF. In nucleotides, the CDR3 is TGTGCCAGCAGTTATGGCAGGGGTGGTGCTCGACTTGAGACCCAGTACTTC. This sequence joins TRBV6-2 or TRBV6-3 and TRBJ2-5; maybe TRBD1 (6 bases). Germline lookup yields CDR1 MNHEY and CDR2 SVGEGT. This CDR3 is 17 amino acids long. With 3 bases removed from V and 5 bases from J, the gap between germline ends came to 22 bases.

The rearrangement links TRBV10-3 to TRBJ2-2; TRBD1 aligns across 10 bases. The CDR3 is 15 residues long. Germline values: CDR1 ENHRY, CDR2 SYGVKD. V lost 4 bases to trimming and J lost 8 bases; unmatched junction nucleotides: 7. The CDR3: CAISGPRTGGGELFF. DNA for the CDR3: TGTGCCATCAGTGGGCCAAGGACAGGGGGAGGGGAGCTGTTTTTT.

The chain uses TRBV20-1 and TRBJ1-5; unclear D gene. Trimming stripped 1 base from V and 3 bases from J, with 4 bases between. The CDR3 is 12 amino acids. Germline V gives CDR1 DFQATT, CDR2 SNEGSKA (reference sequence). CDR3 coding DNA: TGCAGTGCTAGAGGTAACAATCAGCCCCAGCATTTT. It translates to CSARGNNQPQHF.

This clonotype has a single count. V gene TRBV6-1 combines with J gene TRBJ2-3; 8 bases are shared with TRBD2. With V trimmed by 7 bases and J by 4 bases, 10 bases remained unmatched. This CDR3 has 15 residues. Germline V gene data show CDR1 as MNHNS and CDR2 as SASEGT. The CDR3 DNA is TGTGCCAGCACCCGACGGGGGGGGTTTTCAGATACGCAGTATTTT. It specifies CASTRRGGFSDTQYF.

This clonotype was seen repeatedly, ten times or more. The gene calls are TRBV25-1 and TRBJ2-7; unclear D gene. The germline CDR1 and CDR2 sequences are MGHDK and SYGVNS. The germline V and J ends were trimmed by 6 bases and 3 bases, with 15 bases remaining between them. The CDR3 runs 14 residues. In DNA, the CDR3 is TGTGCCAGCAGGGAGTCTGGGCCACTCTACGAGCAGTACTTC. It encodes CASRESGPLYEQYF.

The chain joins TRBV20-1 to TRBJ2-5, with D maybe TRBD2 (6 bases). Trimming left V 0 bases short and J 5 bases short, with 13 bases between. Germline loops: CDR1 DFQATT, CDR2 SNEGSKA (reference sequence). CDR3 size: 14 residues. CDR3 residues: CSARDGRGGETQYF. The CDR3 DNA reads as TGCAGTGCTAGAGATGGGCGGGGTGGCGAGACCCAGTACTTC.

V and J are TRBV9 and TRBJ2-1; D assignment may be TRBD1 or TRBD2 (5 bases each). The CDR3 is made up of 16 amino acids. The V gene's germline CDR1 is SGDLS and CDR2 YYNGEE. The V gene lost 4 bases and the J gene lost 7 bases, with 21 bases spanning the gap. The CDR3, as DNA: TGTGCCAGCAGCTTAAGCGTGGCTAGAGGGGAGAATGAGCAGTTCTTC. Its protein is CASSLSVARGENEQFF.

The chain recombines TRBV7-3 with TRBJ1-1; weak D call: TRBD1 (5 bases). Germline lookup yields CDR1 SGHTA and CDR2 FQGTGA. The CDR3 has 14 residues. The V and J ends lost 5 bases and 4 bases respectively, with 14 bases between them. For the CDR3, the DNA is TGTGCCAGCAGCCTTCGGGGACGGCGCACTGAAGCTTTCTTT. This codes for CASSLRGRRTEAFF.

The table lists this clonotype with many counts. This chain uses TRBV6-5 with TRBJ2-7; D ambiguous. The length of the CDR3 is 14 residues. Germline V gene data show CDR1 as MNHEY and CDR2 as SVGAGI. Trimming removed 0 bases at V and 4 bases at J, with 10 bases between. The chain's CDR3 is CASSYSSDRYEQYF. Written as DNA, the CDR3 is TGTGCCAGCAGTTACTCTTCGGACCGTTACGAGCAGTACTTC.

In this sample, this clonotype turned up a few times. The genes are TRBV2 and TRBJ1-2, with TRBD1 matching over 8 bases. Germline CDR1 is SNHLY and CDR2 is FYNNEI. The CDR3 is 15 amino acids. Germline trimming cut 5 bases from V and 8 bases from J; bases unmatched to any gene: 13. CDR3 loop: CASSRDRGPLEGYTF. As DNA, the CDR3 is TGTGCCAGCAGTCGAGACAGGGGCCCGCTGGAGGGCTACACCTTC.